These 32 T cell receptor beta chains were all obtained from the same sample, sequenced in a study of CD8 T cells in ankylosing spondylitis. TCRdb reanalysed the 5' RACE reads using MiXCR and keeps one entry per CDR3 protein. Of 290,000 or so distinct CDR3 sequences listed, roughly 20% are singletons. Sequenced input: blood, either unsorted or a sorted T cell fraction (not recorded which). These receptors all come from a female donor with ankylosing spondylitis or in good health (not recorded which).

This chain uses TRBV4-3 with TRBJ2-6, with TRBD1 as a possible D gene (6 bases). The CDR3 has 20 amino acids. Germline lookup yields CDR1 LGHNA and CDR2 YSLEER. V was shortened by 4 bases and J by 0 bases, with 22 bases between the two germline ends. CDR3: CASSLLEGDGESSGANVLTF. CDR3 nucleotide sequence: TGCGCCAGCAGCCTTCTCGAGGGGGACGGGGAAAGCTCTGGGGCCAACGTCCTGACTTTC.

This clonotype turned up a few times. The V and J genes are TRBV7-2 and TRBJ2-7; 8 bases line up with TRBD1. The CDR3 length is 13 residues. Unmatched junction bases numbered 3, after V lost 5 bases and J lost 3 bases. Germline V gene data show CDR1 as SGHTA and CDR2 as FQGNSA. The CDR3 loop is CASSTGQVYEQYF. The CDR3 coding sequence is TGTGCCAGCAGCACGGGACAGGTCTACGAGCAGTACTTC.

This clonotype occurred many times. The V gene is TRBV6-5, the J gene TRBJ1-1, with D possibly matching TRBD1 (6 bases). Trimming removed 6 bases from V and 2 bases from J, with 37 bases in between. This CDR3 has 22 amino acids. The germline V gene encodes CDR1 MNHEY and CDR2 SVGAGI. DNA of the CDR3: TGTGCCAGCAGCCACAAACTGAATCGAATCACAGGGCCGACTAACCTTAACACTGAAGCTTTCTTT. Protein sequence: CASSHKLNRITGPTNLNTEAFF.

This clonotype appeared a few times. This chain links TRBV12-3 or TRBV12-4 with TRBJ1-1, with 7 bases that match TRBD1. The V and J ends lost 6 bases and 0 bases, in that order; junction bases with no gene match: 4. This CDR3 has 14 amino acids. The CDR3 nucleotides are TGTGCCAGCAGCGTTGACAGGGTGAACACTGAAGCTTTCTTT. The encoded protein is CASSVDRVNTEAFF.

The DNA for the CDR3 is TGTGCCAGCAGCCAAGAAGGGTCCTCGGGGCTGATCTATGGCTACACCTTC. Translating gives CASSQEGSSGLIYGYTF. The chain joins TRBV3-1 to TRBJ1-2, with D possibly TRBD1 on 5 matching bases. Germline CDR1 reads LGHDT; CDR2 reads YNNKEL (reference sequence). V was trimmed by 0 bases and J by 4 bases, leaving 18 bases between them. The CDR3 covers 17 residues.

This sequence joins TRBV6-5 and TRBJ1-3; D not certain. The CDR3 runs to 13 residues. V shed 0 bases and J shed 9 bases, with 9 bases lying between them. Germline V CDR1 and CDR2: MNHEY, SVGAGI. The CDR3 nucleotides read TGTGCCAGCAGTTACTCCGAGTCCGGCACCATATATTTT. As protein: CASSYSESGTIYF.

This clonotype was seen a handful of times. The chain couples TRBV7-2 to TRBJ2-7, with 9 bases that match TRBD2. Per the germline V gene, CDR1 is SGHTA and CDR2 is FQGNSA. J gave up 7 bases and V 1 base, and 8 bases lay outside the gene matches. The CDR3 covers 15 residues. CDR3 nucleotide sequence: TGTGCCAGCAGCTTAGTAGCGGGGGCGCCGGGAGAGCAGTACTTC. Amino acid sequence: CASSLVAGAPGEQYF.

This clonotype was counted only a few times. The chain links TRBV20-1 to TRBJ1-5; TRBD1 matches 7 bases. The CDR3 has 13 residues. Germline-derived CDR1 and CDR2 are DFQATT and SNEGSKA (reference sequence). V trimming: 7 bases; J trimming: 5 bases; junction bases outside the gene matches: 8. The CDR3 region has the DNA TGCAGTGGTCAGGGGGAACAGTATCAGCCCCAGCATTTT. The encoded protein is CSGQGEQYQPQHF.

This clonotype was seen a handful of times. The chain joins TRBV12-5 to TRBJ2-7; 7 bases align to TRBD2. CDR1 and CDR2 (germline): LGHNT, FRNRAP. The V gene end was trimmed by 2 bases and the J gene end by 3 bases; junction bases not matched to a gene: 13. CDR3 size: 17 residues. The CDR3, as DNA: TGTGCTAGTGGTTTGTCCTATTCGCGGGAGAATGGCTACGAGCAGTACTTC. Translation: CASGLSYSRENGYEQYF.

The rearrangement joins TRBV20-1 to TRBJ2-5; TRBD2 agrees at 11 bases. CDR1 is DFQATT, CDR2 SNEGSKA, per germline (reference sequence). This CDR3 region has 18 residues. V dropped 5 bases and J dropped 2; count of bases not matched to a gene: 16. DNA for the CDR3: TGCAGTGCTTCCACTAGCGGGAGCATATACGGTCGGCAAGAGACCCAGTACTTC. It codes for CSASTSGSIYGRQETQYF.

The chain has TRBV2 and TRBJ2-2; TRBD2 might be the D (6 bases). The V gene lost 6 bases and the J gene lost 5 bases, with 22 bases spanning the gap. Germline assignment: CDR1 SNHLY and CDR2 FYNNEI. The CDR3 has 17 amino acids. In DNA form, the CDR3 reads TGTGCCAGCAGAGCCCACGGGGGACCGGGGAGGACCGGGGAGCTGTTTTTT. Its protein is CASRAHGGPGRTGELFF.

This clonotype was seen many times. The chain is built from TRBV12-3 or TRBV12-4 and TRBJ2-7; maybe TRBD1 (6 bases). V dropped 5 bases and J dropped 5 bases, with 16 bases sitting between them. This CDR3 region has 14 residues. DNA for the CDR3: TGTGCCAGCAGTCGGCGCAGGGGAACAGACGAGCAGTACTTC. Its translation: CASSRRRGTDEQYF.

V and J are TRBV7-8 and TRBJ1-2; D gene ambiguous. The CDR3 extends over 13 amino acids. In germline, CDR1 is SGHVS, CDR2 FQNEAQ. Trimming took 3 bases from V and 0 from J, leaving 5 bases between them. The CDR3: CASSLGTNYGYTF. The DNA for the CDR3 is TGTGCCAGCAGCTTGGGGACTAACTATGGCTACACCTTC.

As regards this clonotype: It may be a read error: a sequence one base away is much more abundant. The chain recombines TRBV28 with TRBJ1-1; the D is unclear. CDR3 size: 12 residues. The V end lost 3 bases, the J end lost 1 base, and 3 bases lay between the germline ends. In germline, CDR1 is MDHEN, CDR2 SYDVKM. CDR3 coding DNA: TGTGCCAGCAGTTTTTGGAACACTGAAGCTTTCTTT. Protein product: CASSFWNTEAFF.

This clonotype was seen a few times. V and J are TRBV28 and TRBJ2-1; D possibly corresponds to TRBD1 (6 bases). CDR3 size: 11 residues. From germline, CDR1 is MDHEN and CDR2 SYDVKM. Trimming removed 6 bases from V and 13 bases from J, with 13 bases in between. CDR3 sequence reads: CASSDRIGQFF. DNA of the CDR3: TGTGCCAGCAGCGACAGGATAGGACAGTTCTTC.

V and J are TRBV7-2 and TRBJ1-1; no clear D gene. The CDR3 is 17 residues long. The germline CDR1 and CDR2 sequences are SGHTA and FQGNSA. Trimming shortened V by 3 bases and J by 7 bases, and 24 bases separated the two germline ends. CDR3 in amino acids: CASSFLFESPPNVEAFF. Here the CDR3 DNA reads TGTGCCAGCAGCTTTTTATTTGAATCCCCCCCAAACGTTGAAGCTTTCTTT.

The chain links TRBV7-9 to TRBJ2-1; D is unresolved. This CDR3 is 9 amino acids long. Germline V CDR1 and CDR2: SEHNR, FQNEAQ (reference sequence). The V end lost 7 bases, the J end lost 13 bases, and 8 bases lay between the germline ends. CDR3 bases: TGTGCCAGCAACCCTTTTCAGTTCTTC. Amino acids: CASNPFQFF.

The table lists this clonotype with many counts. This chain joins TRBV27 and TRBJ2-7; possible D gene TRBD1, 6 bases. The CDR3 has 14 residues. The V end lost 5 bases, the J end lost 3 bases, and 14 bases lay between the germline ends. Germline CDR1 is MNHEY and CDR2 is SMNVEV (reference sequence). The CDR3 loop reads CASSGTPRGYEQYF. CDR3 DNA sequence: TGTGCCAGCAGTGGCACACCCAGGGGCTACGAGCAGTACTTC.

This clonotype has just a few counts. The V gene is TRBV6-5, the J gene TRBJ2-2; no clear D gene. The CDR3 length is 14 residues. With 3 bases removed from V and 3 bases from J, the gap between germline ends came to 8 bases. Per germline, CDR1 MNHEY and CDR2 SVGAGI. The CDR3 region has the DNA TGTGCCAGCAGTTATGACACCTACACCGGGGAGCTGTTTTTT. This sequence encodes CASSYDTYTGELFF.

The chain couples TRBV5-1 to TRBJ2-5, with D tentatively TRBD1 (5 bases). With 4 bases removed from V and 4 bases from J, the gap between germline ends came to 17 bases. This CDR3 spans 15 amino acids. Germline CDR1 SGHRS, CDR2 YFSETQ. The CDR3 region has the DNA TGCGCCAGCAGCCCTCGACAGTGGGGTTCAGAGACCCAGTACTTC. This codes for CASSPRQWGSETQYF.

This clonotype occurred a few times. The chain carries TRBV7-8 and TRBJ2-7, with D maybe TRBD1 (5 bases). V was shortened by 1 base and J by 0 bases, with 10 bases between the two germline ends. CDR1 and CDR2 from the germline V gene are SGHVS and FQNEAQ. This CDR3 spans 15 amino acids. The chain's CDR3 is CASSLVPRDSYEQYF. Written as DNA, the CDR3 is TGTGCCAGCAGCTTAGTGCCCAGGGACTCCTACGAGCAGTACTTC.

The V gene is TRBV20-1, the J gene TRBJ2-1, with 10 bases matching TRBD2. Germline CDR1 is DFQATT and CDR2 is SNEGSKA (reference sequence). Trimming took 5 bases from V and 0 from J; bases not matched to a gene: 10. The CDR3 has 17 amino acids. The DNA of the CDR3 is TGCAGTGCTCGACTTACTAGCGGGGAAAGCTCCTACAATGAGCAGTTCTTC. Translation gives CSARLTSGESSYNEQFF.

This chain connects TRBV12-3 or TRBV12-4 to TRBJ1-5; 7 nucleotides line up with TRBD1. The CDR3 runs to 14 residues. V shed 3 bases, J shed 8 bases, and the junction held 7 bases outside the gene matches. The CDR3 nucleotides are TGTGCCAGCAGTTTGCACAGGGGTGAGGAGCCCCAGCATTTT. Its protein product is CASSLHRGEEPQHF.

This rearrangement joins TRBV7-2 to TRBJ2-4; a weak D match, TRBD2 (5 bases). CDR1 and CDR2 from the germline V gene are SGHTA and FQGNSA. This CDR3 comprises 16 residues. V gave up 8 bases and J gave up 0 bases, with 17 bases separating them. The DNA for the CDR3 is TGTGCCAGCTCTCTTCCTAGCCTCCTAGCCAAAAACATTCAGTACTTC. Its protein is CASSLPSLLAKNIQYF.

This clonotype has just one count. The chain links TRBV24-1 to TRBJ2-2; no definite D call. This CDR3 is 12 amino acids long. Trimming took off 8 bases at V and 4 bases at J, with 7 bases between the two ends. Germline V lookup: CDR1 KGHDR, CDR2 SFDVKD. DNA for the CDR3: TGTGCCACCATCGGAGCCACCGGGGAGCTGTTTTTT. Its protein is CATIGATGELFF.

V usage is TRBV20-1 and J usage is TRBJ2-3, with D tentatively TRBD1 (5 bases). With 0 bases removed from V and 6 bases from J, the gap between germline ends came to 16 bases. The CDR3 length is 15 residues. Germline values: CDR1 DFQATT, CDR2 SNEGSKA (reference sequence). CDR3 residues: CSAREGRKPGDTQYF. CDR3 DNA: TGCAGTGCTAGAGAGGGGCGGAAACCCGGGGATACGCAGTATTTT.

This clonotype was found a few times. The chain recombines TRBV29-1 with TRBJ2-1; 15 nucleotides match TRBD2. This CDR3 comprises 17 residues. V shed 6 bases, J shed 10 bases, and the junction held 16 bases outside the gene matches. Germline CDR1 and CDR2: SQVTM and ANQGSEA. CDR3 sequence: CSVKLPGTSGRLEEQFF. DNA for the CDR3: TGCAGCGTGAAGCTTCCCGGGACTAGCGGGAGGTTAGAGGAGCAGTTCTTC.

This clonotype was detected ten times or more. The rearrangement joins TRBV20-1 to TRBJ1-5; a weak D match, TRBD1 (5 bases). V was clipped by 1 base and J by 2 bases, with 21 bases between them. This CDR3 contains 18 residues. CDR1 DFQATT and CDR2 SNEGSKA come from the germline V gene (reference sequence). The CDR3 nucleotides read TGCAGTGCTAGAGCTCCACGTGGGGGACCACAGGGCAATCAGCCCCAGCATTTT. It codes for CSARAPRGGPQGNQPQHF.

The table lists this clonotype with many counts. J is TRBJ2-3 and V is TRBV20-1; D not certain. The CDR3 covers 15 residues. The germline V and J ends were trimmed by 0 bases and 3 bases, with 13 bases remaining between them. Germline V lookup: CDR1 DFQATT, CDR2 SNEGSKA (reference sequence). CDR3 protein: CSARDPRRATDTQYF. CDR3 nucleotide sequence: TGCAGTGCTAGAGATCCGAGAAGGGCGACAGATACGCAGTATTTT.

This clonotype was seen only a few times. V usage is TRBV6-1 and J usage is TRBJ1-1; D unresolved. The CDR3 contains 14 residues. The germline gives CDR1 MNHNS, CDR2 SASEGT. Trimming pared 2 bases from V and 4 bases from J, leaving 11 bases between. The CDR3 protein is CASSEREGITEAFF. The CDR3 DNA follows: TGTGCCAGCAGTGAACGTGAAGGGATCACTGAAGCTTTCTTT.

This sequence joins TRBV3-1 and TRBJ2-1; D uncertain. The CDR3 is 17 amino acids. Germline values: CDR1 LGHDT, CDR2 YNNKEL (reference sequence). Trimming removed 0 bases at V and 2 bases at J, with 14 bases between. CDR3 in amino acids: CASSQDQWIPAYNEQFF. The CDR3 DNA sequence: TGTGCCAGCAGCCAAGATCAGTGGATACCCGCCTACAATGAGCAGTTCTTC.

The rearrangement uses TRBV5-6 and TRBJ1-4; 12 bases map to TRBD1. Germline V lookup: CDR1 SGHDT, CDR2 YYEEEE. The CDR3 is made up of 17 amino acids. Trimming at V came to 4 bases and at J to 2 bases, leaving 6 bases not matched to a gene. The CDR3 sequence is CASSHLGQGATNEKLFF. In DNA, the CDR3 is TGTGCCAGCAGCCACCTGGGACAGGGGGCGACTAATGAAAAACTGTTTTTT.